This is a list of T cell receptor beta chains from one sample in a study of T cell responses to AZD1222 COVID-19 vaccine. The data were produced by immunoSEQ multiplex PCR, yet TCRdb's version contains in-frame clones alone and is incomplete. The table includes roughly 150,000 clones, about 92% detected once. The sequences come from peripheral blood, collected on day 0 of AZD1222 vaccination. These TCRs come from an adult in good health. The conserved cysteine and the conserved F or W are not part of the CDR3 here. Each record gives: V gene, D gene, clone size, CDR3 protein. D genes are given only for firm matches. Size is omitted from some rows. Given values are once, few, many or a class for expanded clones.

V: TRBV7-9; D: TRBD1; size: -; CDR3: ASSGDSTYEQY
V: TRBV7-8; D: TRBD1; size: -; CDR3: ASSPRDRDRYNEQF
V: TRBV7-8; D: -; size: few; CDR3: ASSLSIHEQY
V: TRBV5-6; D: -; size: -; CDR3: ASSPAGVNYGYT
V: TRBV6-1; D: -; size: -; CDR3: ASSVTAAQRRDNEQF
V: TRBV6-5; D: -; size: -; CDR3: ASSYGHESNQPQH
V: TRBV4-2; D: -; size: -; CDR3: ASSHLPGHPNYGYT
V: TRBV9; D: TRBD1; size: -; CDR3: ASSGTGSYNEQF
V: TRBV19; D: TRBD2; size: once; CDR3: ASSIVSGGEQF
V: TRBV2; D: TRBD1; size: -; CDR3: ASRGGQGEADTQY
V: TRBV9; D: -; size: -; CDR3: ASSVGLGGNQPQH
V: TRBV9; D: -; size: -; CDR3: ASSVTDGNYGYT
V: TRBV28; D: TRBD1; size: once; CDR3: AAEAPGQGGETQY
V: TRBV6-1; D: TRBD1; size: once; CDR3: ASSEQPGQNVADTQY
V: TRBV18; D: TRBD1; size: -; CDR3: ASQPTGGSYEQY
V: TRBV4-3; D: -; size: -; CDR3: ASSQSSGYGNIQY
V: TRBV4-1; D: TRBD2; size: -; CDR3: ASSQRPSGGALETQY
V: TRBV13; D: -; size: -; CDR3: ASSLRRNEQY